This TCR beta chain emerged from a study of control samples from healthy donors and cancer patients. Using immunoSEQ multiplex PCR, the repertoire was profiled, and TCRdb retains in-frame clones only, with some absent. The table includes roughly 98,000 clones, 85% to 95% detected once. The V gene's germline CDR1 is MGHDK and CDR2 SYGVNS. V gave up 2 bases and J gave up 5 bases, with 24 bases separating them. The length of the CDR3 is 18 residues. This clonotype originated in a man aged 18 to 29 in good health. The chain combines TRBV25-1 with TRBJ1-1; weak D call: TRBD1 (6 bases). Sequenced material: blood. The CDR3 region is CASSEIGGTLVGPTEAFF. The CDR3, as DNA: TGTGCCAGCAGTGAAATTGGCGGGACACTTGTGGGGCCTACTGAAGCTTTCTTT.